The T cell receptor (beta chain) under discussion was sequenced for a study of blood T cell repertoires in COVID-19 (dated by TCRdb to about 2020). Background for the entire study: The collaborator samples originated in the United States, Italy and Spain and spanned the acute and convalescent phases of COVID-19. The material from the prospective study consisted of cDNA or gDNA derived from T cells, B-cell-depleted T cells, or PBMCs. The dataset comprised deeply sampled blood TCRbeta repertoires from subjects exposed to, actively infected with, or recovered from COVID-19. The repertoires were released in a freely available public database meant as a resource for research on the immune response to SARS-CoV-2. The samples were drawn from the first 160 participants of the ongoing ImmuneRACE study and from some 1,300 subjects provided by 6 global collaborators. A de-identified subject ID, COVID-19 status, age in years and sex were almost always included in the sample metadata. Where available, HLA class I and class II types were taken from metadata supplied by the sample provider and were not determined by assay-based typing.

A remark on this clone: The target of this receptor is not known. No per-base quality is available; no much larger clone lies one base away.

There are 17 amino acids in the CDR3, from cysteine to phenylalanine inclusive. Only the CDR3 portion is preserved as DNA: 51 bases, with reading frame beginning at the first base. The germline V gene sets CDR1 to SGHAT and CDR2 to FQNNGV. V is pruned by 1 base and J by 4 bases, leaving 9 bases of the junction without a gene match. TCRbeta CDR3 regions were amplified from genomic DNA by means of the immunoSEQ Assay, a bias-controlled multiplex PCR. The authors' pipeline ran thus. Nucleated cell counts per sample were estimated from amplification of reference gene primers within the assay. Sequence reads were collapsed and filtered to measure the absolute abundance of every unique TCRbeta CDR3 rearrangement. For each sample, productive Simpson clonality was calculated as the square root of Simpson's diversity index across productive rearrangements. This is the immuneACCESS table as TCRdb keeps it, with only in-frame sequences that have V and J called. A part of the clones is gone; compared with another copy, unresolved V genes explain less than half, and the rest is unexplained. V and J calls and clone size are those listed in that table; D and trimming were worked out from the DNA. Here the sample has 250,000 to 300,000 clones; approximately 90% occur a single time. Roughly 8.6% of the sample lies in the top ten.

Enrolling through a virtual design, the prospective study's participants ranged in age from roughly 18 to 90 years and lived across 20 to 30 United States geographic areas. To assign participants to cohorts, the prospective study relied on clinical history that participants themselves reported in a screening survey and a study questionnaire. Recovered participants in ImmuneRACE Cohort 3 were defined as having two consecutive negative NP/OP PCR tests, clearance from a healthcare professional, or resolution of symptoms. Each participant in the prospective study had whole blood, serum and a nasopharyngeal or oropharyngeal swab collected by mobile phlebotomists. Over a 2-month period, participants in the prospective study had the option of providing additional blood draws and questionnaires. Before DNA extraction, prospective study blood samples were shipped either frozen or at room temperature. On the study overall, not on this receptor specifically: How much clinical and demographic metadata was included differed by source and by participant, and the metadata was provided uncurated.

The sequence joins TRBV11-2 to TRBJ2-1, with 8 bases aligning to TRBD1. Sequenced sample: PBMCs or T cells enriched from blood (not recorded which). The sequence was obtained from a man aged 40-49 years who had recovered from COVID-19. The CDR3 has the sequence CASSLVTGQGAYNEQFF. The nucleotide sequence is TGTGCCAGCAGCTTAGTAACCGGCCAGGGGGCTTACAATGAGCAGTTCTTC. When the CDR3 is completed using the reference TRBV11-2 and TRBJ2-1 genes on either side, the full variable domain is EAGVAQSPRYKIIEKRQSVAFWCNPISGHATLYWYQQILGQGPKLLIQFQNNGVVDDSQLPKDRFSAERLKGVDSTLKIQPAKLEDSAVYLCASSLVTGQGAYNEQFFGPGTRLTVL.